This T cell receptor beta chain comes out of a study of blood T cell repertoires in COVID-19. CDR3 size: 18 residues. V was clipped by 0 bases and J by 1 base, with 15 bases between them. In germline, CDR1 is ENHRY, CDR2 SYGVKD. Clones were sequenced by immunoSEQ multiplex PCR, and TCRdb holds only the in-frame ones, with some missing. The sample includes about 190,000 clones, about nine tenths of them seen just once. The source of this sequence is an older man with active or convalescent COVID-19. The sample taken for sequencing was peripheral blood. The J gene is TRBJ2-2, the V gene TRBV10-3; D gene unclear. The chain's CDR3 is CAISESMTSPKNTGELFF. CDR3 bases: TGTGCCATCAGTGAGTCGATGACTTCACCGAAGAACACCGGGGAGCTGTTTTTT.